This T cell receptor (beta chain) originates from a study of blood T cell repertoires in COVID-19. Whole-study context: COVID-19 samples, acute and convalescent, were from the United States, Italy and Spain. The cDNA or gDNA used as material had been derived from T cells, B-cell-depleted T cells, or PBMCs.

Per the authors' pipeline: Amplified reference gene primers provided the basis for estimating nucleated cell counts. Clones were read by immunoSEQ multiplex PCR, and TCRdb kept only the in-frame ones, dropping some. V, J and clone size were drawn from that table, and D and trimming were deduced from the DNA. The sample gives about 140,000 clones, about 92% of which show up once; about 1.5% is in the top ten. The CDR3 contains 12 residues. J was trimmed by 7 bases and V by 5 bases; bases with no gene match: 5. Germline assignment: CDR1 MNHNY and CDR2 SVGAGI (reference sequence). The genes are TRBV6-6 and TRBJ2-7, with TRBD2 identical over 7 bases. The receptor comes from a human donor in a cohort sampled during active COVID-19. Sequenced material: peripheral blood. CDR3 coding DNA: TGTGCCAGCAGTCCCGGGGGGAGAGAGCAGTACTTC. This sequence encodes CASSPGGREQYF.